Below, 2 T cell receptor beta chains from the same sample are listed, as sequenced in a study of patients and donors after allogeneic stem cell transplantation (dated by TCRdb to about 2020). Receptor amplification or capture employed RT-PCR. Sequencing relied on a NextSeq 550. TCRdb cleaned the public reads at Q25 with fastp, built clones with MiXCR and kept in-frame beta chains. Rows are combined by CDR3 protein, so each entry shows the most common genes and DNA. The sample contains 65,000 to 80,000 distinct CDR3 sequences, around a quarter of them found a single time. The ten largest clones represent around 27% of the sample. The sample comprised blood, either unsorted or a sorted T cell fraction (not recorded which). These receptors were obtained from a human donor who was either an allogeneic HSCT recipient or a stem cell or donor lymphocyte infusion donor (not recorded which). It is not recorded whose cells these are; they may come from a transplant donor.

This clonotype was observed a handful of times. The chain links TRBV20-1 to TRBJ2-1; tentative D call: TRBD2 (6 bases). CDR3 length equals 16 residues. Trimming shortened V by 2 bases and J by 0 bases, and 14 bases separated the two germline ends. Germline V lookup: CDR1 DFQATT, CDR2 SNEGSKA (reference sequence). The chain's CDR3 is CSARYSGGASYNEQFF. The CDR3 DNA reads TGCAGTGCTAGATATAGCGGCGGGGCCTCCTACAATGAGCAGTTCTTC.

The chain couples TRBV20-1 to TRBJ2-1; D not resolved. Germline loops: CDR1 DFQATT, CDR2 SNEGSKA (reference sequence). This CDR3 is built from 13 residues. This CDR3 reads CTLRPSSYNEQFF. CDR3 bases: TGCACCCTTCGCCCTAGCTCCTACAATGAGCAGTTCTTC.